These 19 T cell receptor beta chains came from one sample sequenced in a study of T-cell memory formation after mild COVID-19. From the 5' RACE reads, TCRdb called clonotypes with MiXCR, one entry per CDR3 protein. In the table there are about 440,000 distinct CDR3 sequences, about 20% of which are singletons. The source material was PBMCs or a T cell subset sorted from them (not recorded which). These receptor sequences come from an adult woman who had mild COVID-19 (a few samples of this study predate the infection). Cell type and time point are not known.

The chain joins TRBV10-2 to TRBJ1-3; no clear D. CDR1 and CDR2 from the germline V gene are WSHSY and SAAADI. CDR3 length equals 13 residues. V shed 8 bases and J shed 0 bases, with 8 bases lying between them. The CDR3 DNA sequence: TGCGCCAGCGCAGCCAACTCTGGAAACACCATATATTTT. Residues: CASAANSGNTIYF.

The V call is TRBV3-1, the J call TRBJ2-7, with 11 nucleotides matching TRBD1. The trim removed 4 bases at V and 2 bases at J, leaving 4 bases unmatched. CDR3 size: 15 residues. Germline CDR1 and CDR2: LGHDT and YNNKEL (reference sequence). This chain's CDR3 is CASSPLGQGAYEQYF. In nucleotides, the CDR3 is TGTGCCAGCAGCCCCCTGGGACAGGGGGCCTACGAGCAGTACTTC.

Written as DNA, the CDR3 is TGCGCCAGCAGCTTGGTAGGGGATCCGGCCGGGGAGCTGTTTTTT. This encodes CASSLVGDPAGELFF. This chain links TRBV5-1 with TRBJ2-2; weak D call: TRBD1 (5 bases). The CDR3 covers 15 residues. Germline V gene data show CDR1 as SGHRS and CDR2 as YFSETQ. V was trimmed by 0 bases and J by 6 bases, leaving 12 bases between them.

The V gene is TRBV5-1, the J gene TRBJ1-2; 7 bases match TRBD1. Trimming took 4 bases from V and 6 from J; bases not matched to a gene: 12. This CDR3 comprises 15 residues. CDR1 and CDR2 from the germline V gene are SGHRS and YFSETQ. The CDR3 DNA sequence: TGCGCCAGCAGCAGGACACAGGGGCGCAGTAATGGCTACACCTTC. The encoded protein is CASSRTQGRSNGYTF.

J is TRBJ1-1 and V is TRBV6-1; 8 bases match TRBD1. Germline V gene sequence: CDR1 MNHNS, CDR2 SASEGT. This CDR3 contains 14 residues. After removal of 7 bases from V and 2 bases from J, the junction contained 6 bases not matched to a gene. The CDR3 loop is CASTHRGFNTEAFF. CDR3 in DNA: TGTGCCAGCACCCACAGGGGGTTTAACACTGAAGCTTTCTTT.

The genes are TRBV6-5 and TRBJ2-5; a weak D match, TRBD2 (6 bases). CDR3 length: 15 residues. V lost 1 base and J lost 2, with 11 bases in between. CDR1 is MNHEY, CDR2 SVGAGI, per germline. CDR3 bases: TGTGCCAGCAGTTACTGGGCGGGATGGCAAGAGACCCAGTACTTC. Its translation: CASSYWAGWQETQYF.

This clonotype has just a few counts. V gene TRBV29-1 combines with J gene TRBJ2-7; D may be TRBD2 (5 bases). The V end lost 6 bases, the J end lost 4 bases, and 13 bases lay between the germline ends. Per the germline V gene, CDR1 is SQVTM and CDR2 is ANQGSEA. The CDR3 runs to 12 residues. The CDR3 nucleotides read TGCAGCGTCGGAGGCGCTACATACGAGCAGTACTTC. Translation: CSVGGATYEQYF.

Only a few counts were recorded for this clonotype. The V call is TRBV7-3, the J call TRBJ2-7; D not certain. Germline lookup yields CDR1 SGHTA and CDR2 FQGTGA. The ends were cut back, 1 base at V and 6 bases at J, with 13 bases in the middle. The CDR3 is made up of 14 amino acids. The CDR3 sequence: CASSLNNGDFEQYF. DNA of the CDR3: TGTGCCAGCAGCTTAAACAATGGGGATTTCGAGCAGTACTTC. The full variable domain, its missing parts supplied by reference TRBV7-3 and TRBJ2-7, is GAGVSQTPSNKVTEKGKYVELRCDPISGHTALYWYRQSLGQGPEFLIYFQGTGAADDSGLPNDRFFAVRPEGSVSTLKIQRTERGDSAVYLCASSLNNGDFEQYFGPGTRLTVT.

This clonotype was detected a few times. This rearrangement joins TRBV7-6 to TRBJ2-1; the match to TRBD2 covers 9 bases. V trimming: 1 base; J trimming: 2 bases; junction bases outside the gene matches: 18. Per the germline V gene, CDR1 is SGHVS and CDR2 is FNYEAQ. The CDR3 is 21 amino acids. The CDR3 reads CASSLGGVSRGGYSAYNEQFF. The CDR3 DNA reads as TGTGCCAGCAGCTTAGGCGGTGTCTCGCGGGGGGGCTATAGCGCCTACAATGAGCAGTTCTTC. Full variable domain (remainder filled in from reference TRBV7-6 and TRBJ2-1): GAGVSQSPRYKVTKRGQDVALRCDPISGHVSLYWYRQALGQGPEFLTYFNYEAQQDKSGLPNDRFSAERPEGSISTLTIQRTEQRDSAMYRCASSLGGVSRGGYSAYNEQFFGPGTRLTVL.

The V call is TRBV7-8, the J call TRBJ1-5, with a tentative D call TRBD1 (5 bases). Germline V gene lookup returns CDR1 SGHVS and CDR2 FQNEAQ. The CDR3 sequence is 15 residues long. Deletions cut 5 bases from V and 6 bases from J, with 17 bases between. CDR3: CASSLRSQESQPQHF. CDR3 DNA sequence: TGTGCCAGCAGCCTCAGGTCACAGGAGAGTCAGCCCCAGCATTTT.

The J gene is TRBJ1-1, the V gene TRBV12-3 or TRBV12-4, with 8 bases that match TRBD1. J was trimmed by 5 bases and V by 5 bases; bases with no gene match: 13. The CDR3 is 16 residues long. CDR3 amino acids: CASSLRLTGGRTEAFF. The CDR3 DNA sequence: TGTGCCAGCAGTCTCAGACTCACAGGGGGGAGAACTGAAGCTTTCTTT.

The chain links TRBV6-5 to TRBJ2-2; 12 bases map to TRBD2. Germline values: CDR1 MNHEY, CDR2 SVGAGI. J lost 6 bases, V lost 0 bases, and 5 bases had no gene match. The CDR3 consists of 17 residues. CDR3 sequence (DNA): TGTGCCAGCAGTTACTCGCGACTAGCGGGAGCGGCCGGGGAGCTGTTTTTT. Amino acid sequence: CASSYSRLAGAAGELFF.

This clonotype showed up just a few times. V is TRBV20-1 and J is TRBJ2-7; D gene ambiguous. CDR3 length equals 14 residues. CDR1 is DFQATT, CDR2 SNEGSKA, per germline (reference sequence). Trimming stripped 1 base from V and 0 bases from J, with 10 bases between. The CDR3 nucleotides read TGCAGTGCTAGAGTGCGGTTGGGCTCCTACGAGCAGTACTTC. Translation: CSARVRLGSYEQYF.

This chain joins TRBV18 and TRBJ1-1, with D possibly matching TRBD1 (5 bases). The CDR3 length is 15 residues. Trimming removed 1 base at V and 0 bases at J, with 9 bases between. CDR1 and CDR2 from the germline V gene are KGHSH and LQKENI. CDR3: CASSPRGGVNTEAFF. As DNA, the CDR3 is TGTGCCAGCTCACCACGGGGGGGGGTGAACACTGAAGCTTTCTTT. The full variable domain, in which reference TRBV18 and TRBJ1-1 provide the parts outside the CDR3, is NAGVMQNPRHLVRRRGQEARLRCSPMKGHSHVYWYRQLPEEGLKFMVYLQKENIIDESGMPKERFSAEFPKEGPSILRIQQVVRGDSAAYFCASSPRGGVNTEAFFGQGTRLTVV.

This clonotype was observed a handful of times. The gene calls are TRBV4-1 and TRBJ1-5, with D unresolved. Germline V gene lookup returns CDR1 MGHRA and CDR2 YSYEKL. V lost 0 bases to trimming and J lost 6 bases, with 12 bases between them. The CDR3 totals 15 residues. The CDR3 spells CASSQEWRDGQPQHF. The CDR3 DNA reads as TGCGCCAGCAGCCAAGAGTGGAGGGATGGTCAGCCCCAGCATTTT.

A few counts support this clonotype. The chain joins TRBV28 to TRBJ2-1; 7 bases align to TRBD2. Germline CDR1 reads MDHEN; CDR2 reads SYDVKM. With V trimmed by 6 bases and J by 1 base, 9 bases remained unmatched. The CDR3 covers 16 residues. CDR3 amino acids: CASSSWASGSYNEQFF. Here the CDR3 DNA reads TGTGCCAGCAGCTCATGGGCTAGCGGATCCTACAATGAGCAGTTCTTC.

This clonotype was counted at least ten times. This chain joins TRBV5-1 and TRBJ2-1, with TRBD2 matching over 8 bases. The CDR3 covers 14 residues. Per the germline V gene, CDR1 is SGHRS and CDR2 is YFSETQ. J lost 7 bases, V lost 4 bases, and 7 bases had no gene match. DNA of the CDR3: TGCGCCAGCAGCCAGGGACTAGGGTTAAATGAGCAGTTCTTC. Encoded protein: CASSQGLGLNEQFF.

This rearrangement joins TRBV5-1 to TRBJ1-6; D might be TRBD1 (6 bases). This CDR3 comprises 14 residues. Deletions cut 5 bases from V and 6 bases from J, with 12 bases between. CDR1 SGHRS and CDR2 YFSETQ come from the germline V gene. CDR3 in amino acids: CASSPGQLNSPLHF. CDR3 nucleotides: TGCGCCAGCAGTCCAGGACAGCTTAATTCACCCCTCCACTTT.

This clonotype was observed a handful of times. The rearrangement links TRBV12-3 or TRBV12-4 to TRBJ2-3; TRBD2 matches 8 bases. J was trimmed by 0 bases and V by 4 bases; bases with no gene match: 3. The CDR3 contains 15 residues. The chain's CDR3 is CASSSASGSTDTQYF. The CDR3 nucleotides are TGTGCCAGCAGTTCCGCTAGCGGGAGCACAGATACGCAGTATTTT.